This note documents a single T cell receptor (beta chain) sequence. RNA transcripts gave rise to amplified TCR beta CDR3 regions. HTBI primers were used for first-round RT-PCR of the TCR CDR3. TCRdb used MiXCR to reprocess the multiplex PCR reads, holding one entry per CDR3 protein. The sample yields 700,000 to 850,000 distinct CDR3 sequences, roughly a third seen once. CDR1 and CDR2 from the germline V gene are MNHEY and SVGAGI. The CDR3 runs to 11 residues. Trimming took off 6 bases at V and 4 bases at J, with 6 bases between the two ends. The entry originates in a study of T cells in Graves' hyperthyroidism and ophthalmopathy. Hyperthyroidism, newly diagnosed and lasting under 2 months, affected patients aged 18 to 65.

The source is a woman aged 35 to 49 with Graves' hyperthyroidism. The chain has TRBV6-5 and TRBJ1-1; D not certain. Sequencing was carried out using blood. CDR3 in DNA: TGTGCCAGCAGGTTTCTCACTGAAGCTTTCTTT. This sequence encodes CASRFLTEAFF.